This T cell receptor (beta chain) was recorded in a study of T-cell memory formation after mild COVID-19. TCRdb used MiXCR to reprocess the 5' RACE reads, holding one entry per CDR3 protein. This sample yields tens of thousands of distinct CDR3 sequences, of which around a quarter are seen a single time; around 46% belongs to the top ten. The CDR3 loop spans 12 amino acids. V shed 6 bases and J shed 7 bases, with 13 bases lying between them. The J gene is TRBJ2-7, the V gene TRBV12-3 or TRBV12-4, with D uncertain. The TCR sequence derives from a man between 18 and 29 years old who had mild COVID-19 (a few samples of this study predate the infection). Cell type and time point are not known. Sequenced: PBMCs or a T cell subset sorted from them (not recorded which). In nucleotides, the CDR3 is TGTGCCAGCAGCCGGATTACGTTGGAGCAGTACTTC. It codes for CASSRITLEQYF.